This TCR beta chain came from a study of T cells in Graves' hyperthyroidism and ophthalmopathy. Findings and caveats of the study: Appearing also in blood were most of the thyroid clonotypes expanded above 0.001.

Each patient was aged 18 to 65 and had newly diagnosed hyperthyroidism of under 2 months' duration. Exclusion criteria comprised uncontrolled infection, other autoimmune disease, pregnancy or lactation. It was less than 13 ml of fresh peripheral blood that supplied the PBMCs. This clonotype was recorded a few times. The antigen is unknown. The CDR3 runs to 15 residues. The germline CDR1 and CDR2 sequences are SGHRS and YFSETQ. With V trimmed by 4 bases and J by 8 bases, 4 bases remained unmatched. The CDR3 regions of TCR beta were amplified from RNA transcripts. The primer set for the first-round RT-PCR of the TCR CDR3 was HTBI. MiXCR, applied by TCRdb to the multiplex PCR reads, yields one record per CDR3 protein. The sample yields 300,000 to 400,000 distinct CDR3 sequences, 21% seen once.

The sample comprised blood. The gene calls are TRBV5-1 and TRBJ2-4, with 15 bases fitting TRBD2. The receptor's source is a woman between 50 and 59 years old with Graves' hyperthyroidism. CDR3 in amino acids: CASSPGLAGGDIQYF. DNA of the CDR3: TGCGCCAGCAGCCCCGGACTAGCGGGGGGGGACATTCAGTACTTC.